This paragraph covers one TCR beta chain sequence. Its antigen is unknown. Trimming pared 4 bases from V and 10 bases from J, leaving 25 bases between. The CDR3 totals 16 residues. Germline CDR1 is MNHNS and CDR2 is SASEGT. These data originate in a study of shared clonotypes between healthy human individuals. Findings of the study overall: A generally larger estimated richness was seen in naive subsets than in memory subsets.

Investigators spread the genomic DNA of each subset evenly over several immunoSEQ plates. Only in-frame clones appear in the TCRdb table, and some are missing; sequencing was by immunoSEQ multiplex PCR. The table includes about 2.5 million clones, 80% to 95% detected once. The chain employs TRBV6-1 and TRBJ1-2; tentatively, D is TRBD1 (5 bases). Sequenced: naive CD4+ T cells from PBMCs. Subset given: CD45RA+ positively selected. The sequence derives from a man younger than 35 in good health. Some clones in this sample may be carry-over from other donors' samples. Here the CDR3 DNA reads TGTGCCAGCAGTGTGGGGTATGGGGGTTCCGGTTTTTTCTACACCTTC. Translating it yields CASSVGYGGSGFFYTF.